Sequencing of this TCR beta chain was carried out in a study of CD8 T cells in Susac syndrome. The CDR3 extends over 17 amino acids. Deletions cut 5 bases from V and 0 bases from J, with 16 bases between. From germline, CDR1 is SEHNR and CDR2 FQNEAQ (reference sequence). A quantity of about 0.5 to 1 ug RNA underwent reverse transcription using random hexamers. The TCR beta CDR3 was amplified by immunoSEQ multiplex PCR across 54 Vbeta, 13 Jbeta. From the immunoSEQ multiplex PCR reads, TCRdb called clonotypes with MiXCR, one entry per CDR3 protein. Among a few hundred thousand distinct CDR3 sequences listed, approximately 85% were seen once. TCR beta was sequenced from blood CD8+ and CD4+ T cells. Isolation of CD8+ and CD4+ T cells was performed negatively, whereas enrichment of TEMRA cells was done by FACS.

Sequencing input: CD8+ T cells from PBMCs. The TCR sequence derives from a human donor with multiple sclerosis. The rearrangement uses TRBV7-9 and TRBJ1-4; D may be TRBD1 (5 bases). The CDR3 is CASSHNARGSTNEKLFF. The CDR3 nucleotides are TGTGCCAGCAGCCACAACGCAAGGGGTTCAACTAATGAAAAACTGTTTTTT.